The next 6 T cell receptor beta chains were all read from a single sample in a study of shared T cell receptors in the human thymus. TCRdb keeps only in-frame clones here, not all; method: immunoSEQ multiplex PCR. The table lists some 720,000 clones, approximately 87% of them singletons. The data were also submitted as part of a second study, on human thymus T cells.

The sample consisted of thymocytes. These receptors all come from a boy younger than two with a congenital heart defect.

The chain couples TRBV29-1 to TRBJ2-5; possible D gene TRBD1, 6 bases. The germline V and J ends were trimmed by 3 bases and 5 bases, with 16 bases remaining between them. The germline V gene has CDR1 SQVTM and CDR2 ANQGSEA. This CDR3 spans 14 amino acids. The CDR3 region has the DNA TGCAGCGTTGACGTGGGGGCGACCTCGGAGACCCAGTACTTC. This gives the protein CSVDVGATSETQYF. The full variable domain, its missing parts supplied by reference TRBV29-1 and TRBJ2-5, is SAVISQKPSRDICQRGTSLTIQCQVDSQVTMMFWYRQQPGQSLTLIATANQGSEATYESGFVIDKFPISRPNLTFSTLTVSNMSPEDSSIYLCSVDVGATSETQYFGPGTRLLVL.

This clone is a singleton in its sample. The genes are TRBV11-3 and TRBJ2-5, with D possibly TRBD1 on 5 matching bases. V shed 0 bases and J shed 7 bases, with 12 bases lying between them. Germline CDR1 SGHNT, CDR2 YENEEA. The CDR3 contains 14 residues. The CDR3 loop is CASSLDPGWGTQYF. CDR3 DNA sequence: TGTGCCAGCAGCTTAGATCCAGGGTGGGGGACCCAGTACTTC.

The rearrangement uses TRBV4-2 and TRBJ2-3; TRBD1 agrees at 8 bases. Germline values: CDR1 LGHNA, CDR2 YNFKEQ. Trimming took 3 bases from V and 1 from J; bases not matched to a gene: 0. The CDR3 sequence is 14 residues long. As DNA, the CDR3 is TGTGCCAGCAGCCAGGACAGGGGCACAGATACGCAGTATTTT. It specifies CASSQDRGTDTQYF.

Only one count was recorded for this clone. CDR3 sequence reads: CASSPRQGSLLGPRYF. The CDR3 nucleotides read TGTGCCAGCAGCCCGCGACAGGGGTCCCTTCTTGGTCCACGGTACTTC. This chain links TRBV7-9 with TRBJ2-7, with 8 bases that match TRBD1. CDR3 length equals 16 residues. CDR1 is SEHNR and CDR2 is FQNEAQ in the germline V gene (reference sequence). Trimming removed 5 bases from V and 12 bases from J; junction bases left unmatched: 21.

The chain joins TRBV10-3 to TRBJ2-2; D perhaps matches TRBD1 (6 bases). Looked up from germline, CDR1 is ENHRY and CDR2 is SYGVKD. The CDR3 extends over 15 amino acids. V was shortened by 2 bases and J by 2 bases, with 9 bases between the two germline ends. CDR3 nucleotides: TGTGCCATCAGTGAGACAGGGTCCAACACCGGGGAGCTGTTTTTT. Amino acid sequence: CAISETGSNTGELFF.

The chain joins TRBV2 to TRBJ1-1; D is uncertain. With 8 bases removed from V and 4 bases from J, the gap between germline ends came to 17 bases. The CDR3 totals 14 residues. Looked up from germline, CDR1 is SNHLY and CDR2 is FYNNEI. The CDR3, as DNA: TGTGCCAGCTCAGTGATCGGGAGATCCACTGAAGCTTTCTTT. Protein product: CASSVIGRSTEAFF.